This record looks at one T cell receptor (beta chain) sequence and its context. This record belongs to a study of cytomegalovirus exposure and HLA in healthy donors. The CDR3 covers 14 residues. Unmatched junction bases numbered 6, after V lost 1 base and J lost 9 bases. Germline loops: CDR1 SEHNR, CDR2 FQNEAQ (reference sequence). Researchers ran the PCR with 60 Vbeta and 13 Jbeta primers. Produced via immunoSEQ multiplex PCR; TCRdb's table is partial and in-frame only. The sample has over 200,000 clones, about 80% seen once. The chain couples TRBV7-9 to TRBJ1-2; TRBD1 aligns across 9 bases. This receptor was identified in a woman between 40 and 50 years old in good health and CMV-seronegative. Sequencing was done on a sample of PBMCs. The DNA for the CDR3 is TGTGCCAGCAGCTTAGTGGGACAGGGCCAATGCTACACCTTC. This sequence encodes CASSLVGQGQCYTF.